The 10 T cell receptor beta chains reported below all come from one sample, sequenced in a study of cytomegalovirus exposure and HLA in healthy donors. The primer mix had 60 Vbeta and 13 Jbeta primers. Sequenced by immunoSEQ multiplex PCR; TCRdb stores in-frame clones only, minus some. The sample gives 150,000 to 200,000 clones, roughly 79% of which show up once; 1% is in the top ten. The sample was PBMCs. These receptors were taken from a woman between 40 and 55 years old in good health and CMV-seronegative.

This clone was counted only a few times. The CDR3 region has the DNA TGTGCCAGCAGCTATACAGGGAGTAGTTACGAGCAGTACTTC. This sequence encodes CASSYTGSSYEQYF. The chain combines TRBV9 with TRBJ2-7, with a tentative D call TRBD1 (6 bases). The CDR3 is 14 residues long. V dropped 4 bases and J dropped 4 bases, with 15 bases sitting between them. Germline assignment: CDR1 SGDLS and CDR2 YYNGEE. Looking up the rest from reference TRBV9 and TRBJ2-7 gives the full variable domain: DSGVTQTPKHLITATGQRVTLRCSPRSGDLSVYWYQQSLDQGLQFLIQYYNGEERAKGNILERFSAQQFPDLHSELNLSSLELGDSALYFCASSYTGSSYEQYFGPGTRLTVT.

This chain links TRBV30 with TRBJ1-4, with D possibly TRBD1 on 5 matching bases. The CDR3 is 15 residues long. Germline CDR1 and CDR2: GTSNPN and SVGIG (reference sequence). Trimming removed 4 bases at V and 4 bases at J, with 16 bases between. CDR3 bases: TGTGCCTGGAAACGAGGAACGGGGGATAATGAAAAACTGTTTTTT. Amino acid sequence: CAWKRGTGDNEKLFF.

The rearrangement joins TRBV11-2 to TRBJ2-1, with D hard to call. The CDR3 length is 14 residues. Looked up from germline, CDR1 is SGHAT and CDR2 is FQNNGV. Trimming cost V 0 bases and J 8 bases, with 11 bases left between them. The CDR3 region is CASSLDAAADEQFF. In DNA, the CDR3 is TGTGCCAGCAGCTTAGATGCAGCCGCGGATGAGCAGTTCTTC.

V gene TRBV6-1 combines with J gene TRBJ2-7; the D is unclear. The CDR3 consists of 14 residues. Germline lookup yields CDR1 MNHNS and CDR2 SASEGT. V gave up 3 bases and J gave up 0 bases, with 9 bases separating them. The CDR3 nucleotides read TGTGCCAGCAGTGATTCCCCCAGCTCCTACGAGCAGTACTTC. This encodes CASSDSPSSYEQYF.

The rearrangement uses TRBV28 and TRBJ1-2; 8 bases fit TRBD1. CDR1 is MDHEN and CDR2 is SYDVKM in the germline V gene. V was clipped by 4 bases and J by 2 bases; unmatched bases: 0. The CDR3 contains 13 residues. CDR3 nucleotides: TGTGCCAGCAGTTGGGACAGGAACTATGGCTACACCTTC. The encoded protein is CASSWDRNYGYTF.

The chain couples TRBV5-1 to TRBJ2-2, with TRBD1 as a possible D gene (6 bases). Trimming cost V 1 base and J 6 bases, with 7 bases left between them. Germline V lookup: CDR1 SGHRS, CDR2 YFSETQ. CDR3 size: 13 residues. The CDR3 nucleotides are TGCGCCAGCAGCTTGACAGGGTCCGGGGAGCTGTTTTTT. Translation: CASSLTGSGELFF.

This sequence joins TRBV6-4 and TRBJ2-7, with D possibly matching TRBD2 (6 bases). The CDR3 is made up of 15 amino acids. V was cut by 2 bases and J by 0 bases, with 11 bases left in between. Per the germline V gene, CDR1 is MRHNA and CDR2 is SNTAGT. CDR3 residues: CASSDGGKPSYEQYF. The DNA of the CDR3 is TGTGCCAGCAGTGACGGGGGGAAGCCCTCCTACGAGCAGTACTTC.

The chain joins TRBV18 to TRBJ1-1; D remains unclear. V was clipped by 3 bases and J by 3 bases, with 14 bases between them. Germline V CDR1 and CDR2: KGHSH, LQKENI. The CDR3 is 15 amino acids. The CDR3, as DNA: TGTGCCAGCTCACCCCTGGAGGGATTGGACACTGAAGCTTTCTTT. It encodes CASSPLEGLDTEAFF.

The J gene is TRBJ2-2, the V gene TRBV18; D call uncertain. CDR3 size: 14 residues. Looked up from germline, CDR1 is KGHSH and CDR2 is LQKENI. V lost 0 bases, J lost 9 bases, and 11 bases lay in between. DNA for the CDR3: TGTGCCAGCTCACCACCATCCAGTGTACGGGAGCTGTTTTTT. This encodes CASSPPSSVRELFF.

The chain links TRBV29-1 to TRBJ1-2, with D maybe TRBD1 (6 bases). CDR1 is SQVTM and CDR2 is ANQGSEA in the germline V gene. The length of the CDR3 is 15 residues. Trimming took off 8 bases at V and 4 bases at J, with 23 bases between the two ends. The DNA for the CDR3 is TGCAGCACCCCATCTAGGGGGGGGCCGGTCTATGGCTACACCTTC. Protein product: CSTPSRGGPVYGYTF. The whole variable domain, remainder taken from reference TRBV29-1 and TRBJ1-2, is SAVISQKPSRDICQRGTSLTIQCQVDSQVTMMFWYRQQPGQSLTLIATANQGSEATYESGFVIDKFPISRPNLTFSTLTVSNMSPEDSSIYLCSTPSRGGPVYGYTFGSGTRLTVV.